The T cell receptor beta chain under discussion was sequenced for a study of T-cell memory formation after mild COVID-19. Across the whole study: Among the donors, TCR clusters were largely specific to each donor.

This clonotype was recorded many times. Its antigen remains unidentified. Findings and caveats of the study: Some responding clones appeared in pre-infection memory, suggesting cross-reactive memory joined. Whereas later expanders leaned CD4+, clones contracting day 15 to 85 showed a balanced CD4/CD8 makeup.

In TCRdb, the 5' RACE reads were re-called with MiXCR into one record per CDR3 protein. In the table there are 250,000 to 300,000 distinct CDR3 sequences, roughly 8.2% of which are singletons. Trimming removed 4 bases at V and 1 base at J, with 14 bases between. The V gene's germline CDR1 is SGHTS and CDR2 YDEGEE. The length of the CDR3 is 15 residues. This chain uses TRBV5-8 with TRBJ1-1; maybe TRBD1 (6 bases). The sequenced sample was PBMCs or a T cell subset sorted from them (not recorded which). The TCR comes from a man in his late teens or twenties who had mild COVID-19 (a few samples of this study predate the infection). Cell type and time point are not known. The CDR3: CASSPIRGENTEAFF. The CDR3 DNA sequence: TGTGCCAGCAGCCCCATTAGGGGGGAGAACACTGAAGCTTTCTTT. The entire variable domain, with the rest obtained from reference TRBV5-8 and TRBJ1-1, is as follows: EAGVTQSPTHLIKTRGQQATLRCSPISGHTSVYWYQQALGLGLQFLLWYDEGEERNRGNFPPRFSGRQFPNYSSELNVNALELEDSALYLCASSPIRGENTEAFFGQGTRLTVV.